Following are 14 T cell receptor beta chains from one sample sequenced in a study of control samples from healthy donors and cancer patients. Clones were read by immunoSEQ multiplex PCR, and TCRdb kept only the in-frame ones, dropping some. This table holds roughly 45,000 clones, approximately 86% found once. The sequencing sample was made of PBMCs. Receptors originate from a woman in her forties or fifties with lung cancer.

CDR3 in DNA: TGTGCCATCAGTCCCCGGGACAGGGACACTGAAGCTTTCTTT. Its translation is CAISPRDRDTEAFF. The rearrangement links TRBV10-3 to TRBJ1-1; 9 bases fit TRBD1. Germline loops: CDR1 ENHRY, CDR2 SYGVKD. CDR3 size: 14 residues. J was trimmed by 3 bases and V by 5 bases; bases with no gene match: 4.

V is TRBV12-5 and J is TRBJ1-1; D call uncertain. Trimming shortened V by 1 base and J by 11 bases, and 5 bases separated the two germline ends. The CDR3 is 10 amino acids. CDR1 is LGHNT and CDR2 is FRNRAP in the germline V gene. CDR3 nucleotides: TGTGCTAGTGGTTTGGGTTGGGCTTTCTTT. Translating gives CASGLGWAFF. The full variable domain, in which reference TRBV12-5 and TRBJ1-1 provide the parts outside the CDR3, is DARVTQTPRHKVTEMGQEVTMRCQPILGHNTVFWYRQTMMQGLELLAYFRNRAPLDDSGMPKDRFSAEMPDATLATLKIQPSEPRDSAVYFCASGLGWAFFGQGTRLTVV.

The CDR3 DNA reads TGTGCCACCAGTTCGGGGCAAGAGACCCAGTACTTC. Translation gives CATSSGQETQYF. The rearrangement uses TRBV24-1 and TRBJ2-5; the D gene is possibly TRBD2 (5 bases). The germline V gene has CDR1 KGHDR and CDR2 SFDVKD. Trimming pared 6 bases from V and 2 bases from J, leaving 6 bases between. This CDR3 is built from 12 residues.

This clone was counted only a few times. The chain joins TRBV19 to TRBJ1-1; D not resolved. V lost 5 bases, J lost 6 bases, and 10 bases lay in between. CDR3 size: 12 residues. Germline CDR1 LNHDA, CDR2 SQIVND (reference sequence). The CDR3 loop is CASSSAASEAFF. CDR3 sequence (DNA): TGTGCCAGTAGTTCAGCAGCATCTGAAGCTTTCTTT.

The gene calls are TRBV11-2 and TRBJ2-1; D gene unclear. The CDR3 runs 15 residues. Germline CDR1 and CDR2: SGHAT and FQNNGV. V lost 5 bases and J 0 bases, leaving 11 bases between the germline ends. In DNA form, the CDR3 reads TGTGCCAGCAGCCCGTTGGGTAGCTCCTACAATGAGCAGTTCTTC. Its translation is CASSPLGSSYNEQFF.

CDR3 sequence: CASSFSGTSVEQYF. CDR3 nucleotide sequence: TGTGCCAGCAGTTTCTCAGGGACTAGCGTCGAGCAGTACTTC. The chain links TRBV28 to TRBJ2-7; 10 bases line up with TRBD2. Germline V gene data show CDR1 as MDHEN and CDR2 as SYDVKM. V was clipped by 3 bases and J by 6 bases; unmatched bases: 5. This CDR3 region has 14 residues.

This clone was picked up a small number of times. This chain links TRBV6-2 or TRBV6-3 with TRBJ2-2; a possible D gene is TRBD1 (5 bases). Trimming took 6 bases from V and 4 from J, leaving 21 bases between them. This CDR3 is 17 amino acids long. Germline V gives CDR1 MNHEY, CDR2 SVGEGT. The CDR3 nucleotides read TGTGCCAGCAGCCGCCAAATAGGGGCCCCTATCACCGGGGAGCTGTTTTTT. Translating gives CASSRQIGAPITGELFF.

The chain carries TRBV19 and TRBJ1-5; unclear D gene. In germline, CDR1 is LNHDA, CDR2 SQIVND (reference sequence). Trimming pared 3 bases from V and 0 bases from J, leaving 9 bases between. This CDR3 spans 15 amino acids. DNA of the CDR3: TGTGCCAGTAGTATCCAGCGTAATAGCAATCAGCCCCAGCATTTT. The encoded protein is CASSIQRNSNQPQHF.

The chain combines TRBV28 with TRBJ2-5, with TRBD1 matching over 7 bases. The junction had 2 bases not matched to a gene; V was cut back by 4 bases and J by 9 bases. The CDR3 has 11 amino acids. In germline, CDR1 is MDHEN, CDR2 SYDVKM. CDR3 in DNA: TGTGCCAGCAGTTCAACAGGGGCCCAGTACTTC. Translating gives CASSSTGAQYF.

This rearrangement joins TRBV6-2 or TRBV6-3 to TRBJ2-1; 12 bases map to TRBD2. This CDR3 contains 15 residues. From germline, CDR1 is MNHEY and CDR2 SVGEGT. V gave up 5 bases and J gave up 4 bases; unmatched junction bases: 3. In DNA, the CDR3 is TGTGCCAGCAGTCCCACTAGCGGGGGGTACAATGAGCAGTTCTTC. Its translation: CASSPTSGGYNEQFF.

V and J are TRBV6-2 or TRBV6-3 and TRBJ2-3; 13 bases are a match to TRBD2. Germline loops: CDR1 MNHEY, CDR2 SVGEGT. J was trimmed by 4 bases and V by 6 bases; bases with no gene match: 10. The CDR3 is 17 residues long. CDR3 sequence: CASSPRLAGGLSDTQYF. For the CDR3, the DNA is TGTGCCAGCAGCCCTCGACTAGCGGGGGGATTGTCAGATACGCAGTATTTT.

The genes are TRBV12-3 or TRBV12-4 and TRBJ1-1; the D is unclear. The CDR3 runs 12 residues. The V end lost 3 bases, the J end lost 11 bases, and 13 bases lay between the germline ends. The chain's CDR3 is CASSLSRSGAFF. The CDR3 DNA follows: TGTGCCAGCAGTTTGTCGAGGTCGGGGGCTTTCTTT.

The CDR3 protein is CASGPVSGFGYTF. CDR3 DNA sequence: TGTGCCAGCGGACCGGTCTCGGGGTTTGGCTACACCTTC. This sequence joins TRBV11-1 and TRBJ1-2; D is unresolved. The CDR3 contains 13 residues. The germline V and J ends were trimmed by 8 bases and 7 bases, with 17 bases remaining between them. CDR1 and CDR2 (germline): SGHAT, FQDESV (reference sequence).

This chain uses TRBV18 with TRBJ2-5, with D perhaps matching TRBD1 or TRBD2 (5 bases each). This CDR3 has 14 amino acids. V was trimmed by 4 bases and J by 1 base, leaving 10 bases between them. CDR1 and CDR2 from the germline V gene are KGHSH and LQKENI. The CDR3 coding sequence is TGTGCCAGCTCACTGGTGGGACGCCAAGAGACCCAGTACTTC. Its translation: CASSLVGRQETQYF.